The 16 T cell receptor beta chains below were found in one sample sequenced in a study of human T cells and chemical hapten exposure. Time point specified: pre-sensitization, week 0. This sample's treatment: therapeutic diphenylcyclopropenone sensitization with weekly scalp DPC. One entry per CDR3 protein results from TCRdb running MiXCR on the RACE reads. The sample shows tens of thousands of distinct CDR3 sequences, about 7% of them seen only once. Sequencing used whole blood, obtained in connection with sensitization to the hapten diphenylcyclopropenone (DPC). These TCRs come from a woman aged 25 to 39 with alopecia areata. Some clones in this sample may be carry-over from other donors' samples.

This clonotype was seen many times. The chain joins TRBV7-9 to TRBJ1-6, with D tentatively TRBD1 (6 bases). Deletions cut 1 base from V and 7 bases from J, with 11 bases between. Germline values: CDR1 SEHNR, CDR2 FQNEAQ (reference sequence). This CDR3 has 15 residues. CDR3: CASSLDRVENSPLHF. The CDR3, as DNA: TGTGCCAGCAGCTTAGACAGGGTGGAAAATTCACCCCTCCACTTT.

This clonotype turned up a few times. The CDR3 sequence is CASSGTGISSGNTIYF. As DNA, the CDR3 is TGTGCCAGCAGTGGGACAGGAATTAGCTCTGGAAACACCATATATTTT. The genes are TRBV6-6 and TRBJ1-3; TRBD1 agrees at 8 bases. The CDR3 covers 16 residues. CDR1 and CDR2 from the germline V gene are MNHNY and SVGAGI (reference sequence). V trimming: 5 bases; J trimming: 0 bases; junction bases outside the gene matches: 6.

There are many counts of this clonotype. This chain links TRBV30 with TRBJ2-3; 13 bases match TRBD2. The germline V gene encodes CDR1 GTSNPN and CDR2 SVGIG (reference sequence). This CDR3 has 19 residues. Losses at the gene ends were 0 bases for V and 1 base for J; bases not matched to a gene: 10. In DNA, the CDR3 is TGTGCCTGGAGTGTACTCTTGTCCGGGACTAGCGGGGGCACAGATACGCAGTATTTT. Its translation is CAWSVLLSGTSGGTDTQYF.

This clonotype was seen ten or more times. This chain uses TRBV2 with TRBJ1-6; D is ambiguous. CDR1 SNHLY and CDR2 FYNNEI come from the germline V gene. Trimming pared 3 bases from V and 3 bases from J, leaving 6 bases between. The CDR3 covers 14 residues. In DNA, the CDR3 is TGTGCCAGCAGTGAGGAGGTCTATAATTCACCCCTCCACTTT. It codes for CASSEEVYNSPLHF.

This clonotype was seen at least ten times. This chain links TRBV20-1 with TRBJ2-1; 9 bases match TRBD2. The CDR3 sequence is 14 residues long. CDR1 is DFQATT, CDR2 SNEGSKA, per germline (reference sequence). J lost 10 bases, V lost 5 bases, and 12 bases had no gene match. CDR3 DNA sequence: TGCAGTGCTCAAGGGGGCGGGAGGGGATACGAGCAGTTCTTC. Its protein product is CSAQGGGRGYEQFF.

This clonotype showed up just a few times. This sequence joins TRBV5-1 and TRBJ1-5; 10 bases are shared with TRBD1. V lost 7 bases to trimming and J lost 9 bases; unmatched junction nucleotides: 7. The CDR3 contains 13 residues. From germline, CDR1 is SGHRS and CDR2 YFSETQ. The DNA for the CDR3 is TGCGCCAGCGCTCGGGACAGGGGTCCGCCCCAGCATTTT. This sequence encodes CASARDRGPPQHF.

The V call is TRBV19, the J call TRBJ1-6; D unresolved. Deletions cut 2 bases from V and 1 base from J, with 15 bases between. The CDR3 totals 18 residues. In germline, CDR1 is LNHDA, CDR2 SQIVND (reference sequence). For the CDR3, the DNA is TGTGCCAGTAGTATATTCCCTGTGTGGGAATCCTATAATTCACCCCTCCACTTT. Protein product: CASSIFPVWESYNSPLHF.

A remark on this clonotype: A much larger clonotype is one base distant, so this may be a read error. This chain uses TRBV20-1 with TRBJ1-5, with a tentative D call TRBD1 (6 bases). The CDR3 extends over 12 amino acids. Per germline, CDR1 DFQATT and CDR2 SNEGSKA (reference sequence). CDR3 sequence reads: CSASAGDQPQNF. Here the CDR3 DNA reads TGCAGTGCTAGCGCAGGGGATCAGCCCCAGAATTTT.

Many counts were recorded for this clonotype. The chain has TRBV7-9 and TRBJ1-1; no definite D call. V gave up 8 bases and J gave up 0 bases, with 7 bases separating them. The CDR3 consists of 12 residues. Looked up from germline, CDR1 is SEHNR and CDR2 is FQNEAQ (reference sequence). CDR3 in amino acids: CASGEMNTEAFF. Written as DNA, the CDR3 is TGTGCCAGCGGCGAAATGAACACTGAAGCTTTCTTT.

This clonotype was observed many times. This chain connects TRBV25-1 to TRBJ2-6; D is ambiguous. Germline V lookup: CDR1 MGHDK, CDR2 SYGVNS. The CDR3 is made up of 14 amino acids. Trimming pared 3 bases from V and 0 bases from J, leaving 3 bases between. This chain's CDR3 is CASSDVSGANVLTF. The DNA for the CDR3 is TGTGCCAGCAGTGATGTCTCTGGGGCCAACGTCCTGACTTTC.

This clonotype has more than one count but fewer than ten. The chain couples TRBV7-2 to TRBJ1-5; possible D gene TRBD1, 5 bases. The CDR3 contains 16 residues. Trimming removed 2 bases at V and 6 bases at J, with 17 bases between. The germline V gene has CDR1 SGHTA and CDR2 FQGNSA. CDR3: CASSLIQAGRGQPQHF. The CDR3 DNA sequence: TGTGCCAGCAGCTTAATACAGGCAGGGAGGGGTCAGCCCCAGCATTTT.

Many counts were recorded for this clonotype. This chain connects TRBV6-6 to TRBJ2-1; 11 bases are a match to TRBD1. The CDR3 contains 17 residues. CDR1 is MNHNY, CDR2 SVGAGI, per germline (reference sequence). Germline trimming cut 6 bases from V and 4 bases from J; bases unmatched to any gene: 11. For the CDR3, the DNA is TGTGCCAGCAGCGTTCTATCCGGACAGGGGGCATACAATGAGCAGTTCTTC. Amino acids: CASSVLSGQGAYNEQFF.

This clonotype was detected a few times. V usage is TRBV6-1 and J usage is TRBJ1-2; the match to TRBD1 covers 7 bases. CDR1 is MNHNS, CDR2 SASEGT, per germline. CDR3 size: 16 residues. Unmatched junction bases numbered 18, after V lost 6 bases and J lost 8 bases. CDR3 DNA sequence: TGTGCCAGCAGAGGGACAGACGCAACCGGCTTGAGAGGCTACACCTTC. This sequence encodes CASRGTDATGLRGYTF.

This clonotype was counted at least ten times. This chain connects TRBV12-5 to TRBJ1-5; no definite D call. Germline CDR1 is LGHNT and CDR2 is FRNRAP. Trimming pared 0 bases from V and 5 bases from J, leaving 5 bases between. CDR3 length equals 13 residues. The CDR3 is CASGLVPDQPQHF. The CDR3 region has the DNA TGTGCTAGTGGTTTGGTACCAGATCAGCCCCAGCATTTT.

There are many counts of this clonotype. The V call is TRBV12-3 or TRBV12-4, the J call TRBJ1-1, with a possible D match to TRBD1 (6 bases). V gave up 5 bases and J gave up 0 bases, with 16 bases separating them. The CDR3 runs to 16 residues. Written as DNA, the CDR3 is TGTGCCAGCAGTGAACAGGGTTCGGGGATGAACACTGAAGCTTTCTTT. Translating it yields CASSEQGSGMNTEAFF.

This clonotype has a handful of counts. CDR3 DNA: TGTGCCAGCAGCTTGGACCCCTTACAGGGCGGCTACACCTTC. This sequence encodes CASSLDPLQGGYTF. V and J are TRBV5-6 and TRBJ1-2, with TRBD1 as a possible D gene (6 bases). The CDR3 runs to 14 residues. CDR1 is SGHDT, CDR2 YYEEEE, per germline. Trimming removed 0 bases from V and 8 bases from J, with 14 bases in between.